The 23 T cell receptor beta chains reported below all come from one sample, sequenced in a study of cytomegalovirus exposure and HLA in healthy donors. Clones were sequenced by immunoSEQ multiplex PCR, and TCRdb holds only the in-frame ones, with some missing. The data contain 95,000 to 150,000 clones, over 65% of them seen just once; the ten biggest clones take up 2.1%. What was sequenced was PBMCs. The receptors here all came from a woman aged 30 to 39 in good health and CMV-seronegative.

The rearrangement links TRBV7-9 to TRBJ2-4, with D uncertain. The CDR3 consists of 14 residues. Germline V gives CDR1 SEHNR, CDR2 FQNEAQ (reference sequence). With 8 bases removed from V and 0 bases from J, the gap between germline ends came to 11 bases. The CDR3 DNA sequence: TGTGCCAGCCAAGGAGATCTAGCCAAAAACATTCAGTACTTC. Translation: CASQGDLAKNIQYF.

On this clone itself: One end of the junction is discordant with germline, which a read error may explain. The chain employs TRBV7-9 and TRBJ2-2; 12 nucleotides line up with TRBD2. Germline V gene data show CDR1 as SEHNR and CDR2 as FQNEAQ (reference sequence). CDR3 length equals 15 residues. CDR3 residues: CASSLAGGPPGELFF. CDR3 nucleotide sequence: TGTGCCAGCAGCCTAGCGGGGGGGCCCCCCGGGGAGCTGTTTTTT.

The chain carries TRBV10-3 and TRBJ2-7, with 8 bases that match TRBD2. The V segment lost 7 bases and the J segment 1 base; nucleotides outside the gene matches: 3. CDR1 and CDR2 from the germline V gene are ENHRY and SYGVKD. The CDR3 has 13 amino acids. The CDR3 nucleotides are TGTGCCATCACCGGCGGGGGGTCCTACGAGCAGTACTTC. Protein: CAITGGGSYEQYF.

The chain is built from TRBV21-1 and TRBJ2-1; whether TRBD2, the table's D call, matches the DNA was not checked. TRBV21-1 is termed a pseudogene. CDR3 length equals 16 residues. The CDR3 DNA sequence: TGTGCCAGCAGCGGATTAGCGGGGGGGCCTAGGTATGAGCAGTTCTTC. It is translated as CASSGLAGGPRYEQFF.

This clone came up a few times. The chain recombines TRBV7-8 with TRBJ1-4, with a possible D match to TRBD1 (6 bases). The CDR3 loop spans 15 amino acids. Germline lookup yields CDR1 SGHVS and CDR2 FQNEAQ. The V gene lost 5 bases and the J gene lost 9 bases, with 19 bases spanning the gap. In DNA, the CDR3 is TGTGCCAGCAGCATTACCTCCGCGGGGGGGCAAAAACTGTTTTTT. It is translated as CASSITSAGGQKLFF.

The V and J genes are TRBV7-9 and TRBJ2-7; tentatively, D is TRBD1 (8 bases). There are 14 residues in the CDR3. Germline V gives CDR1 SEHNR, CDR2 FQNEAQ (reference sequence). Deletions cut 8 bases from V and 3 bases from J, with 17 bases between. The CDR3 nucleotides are TGTGCCAGCGGACTGGACAGGGAGGGCTACGAGCAGTACTTC. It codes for CASGLDREGYEQYF.

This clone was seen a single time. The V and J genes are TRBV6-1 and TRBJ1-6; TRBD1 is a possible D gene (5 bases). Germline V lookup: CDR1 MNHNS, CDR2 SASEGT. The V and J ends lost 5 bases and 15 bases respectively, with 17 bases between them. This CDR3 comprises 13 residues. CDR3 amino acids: CASSKDRLGHLHF. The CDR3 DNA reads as TGTGCCAGCAGTAAGGACCGCCTGGGGCACCTCCACTTT.

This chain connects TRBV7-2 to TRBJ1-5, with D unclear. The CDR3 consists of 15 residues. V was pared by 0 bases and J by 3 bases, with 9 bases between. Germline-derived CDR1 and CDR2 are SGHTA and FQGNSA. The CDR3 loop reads CASSLASQFNQPQHF. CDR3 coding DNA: TGTGCCAGCAGCTTAGCGTCCCAGTTCAATCAGCCCCAGCATTTT.

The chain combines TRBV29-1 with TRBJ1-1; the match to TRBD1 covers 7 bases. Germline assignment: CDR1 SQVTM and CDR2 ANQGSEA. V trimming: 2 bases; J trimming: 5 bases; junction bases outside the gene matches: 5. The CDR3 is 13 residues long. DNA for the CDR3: TGCAGCGTTGAAAGGGGGCCCGATACTGAAGCTTTCTTT. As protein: CSVERGPDTEAFF.

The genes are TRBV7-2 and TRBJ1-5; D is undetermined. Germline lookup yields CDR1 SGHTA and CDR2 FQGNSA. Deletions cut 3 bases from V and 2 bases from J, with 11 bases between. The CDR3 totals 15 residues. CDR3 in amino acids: CASSFSKRGNQPQHF. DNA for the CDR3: TGTGCCAGCAGCTTCTCGAAACGGGGCAATCAGCCCCAGCATTTT. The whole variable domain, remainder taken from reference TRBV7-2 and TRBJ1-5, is GAGVSQSPSNKVTEKGKDVELRCDPISGHTALYWYRQSLGQGLEFLIYFQGNSAPDKSGLPSDRFSAERTGGSVSTLTIQRTQQEDSAVYLCASSFSKRGNQPQHFGDGTRLSIL.

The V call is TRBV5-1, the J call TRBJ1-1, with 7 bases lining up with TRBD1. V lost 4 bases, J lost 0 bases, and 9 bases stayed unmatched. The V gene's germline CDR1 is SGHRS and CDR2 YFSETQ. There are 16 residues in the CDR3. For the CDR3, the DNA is TGCGCCAGCAGCACTGGACAGGCTTACATGAACACTGAAGCTTTCTTT. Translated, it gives CASSTGQAYMNTEAFF.

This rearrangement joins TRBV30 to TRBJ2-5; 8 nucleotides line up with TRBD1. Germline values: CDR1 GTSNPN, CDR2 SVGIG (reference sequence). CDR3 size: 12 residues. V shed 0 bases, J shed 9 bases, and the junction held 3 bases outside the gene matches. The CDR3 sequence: CAWSVQGGSQYF. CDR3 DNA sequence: TGTGCCTGGAGTGTACAGGGGGGATCCCAGTACTTC.

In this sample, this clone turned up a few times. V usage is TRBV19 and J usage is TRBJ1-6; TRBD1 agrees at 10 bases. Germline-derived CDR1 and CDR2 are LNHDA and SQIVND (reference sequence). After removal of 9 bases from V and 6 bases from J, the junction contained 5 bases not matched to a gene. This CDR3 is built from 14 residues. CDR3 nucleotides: TGTGCCAGCGCTCGGGACAGGGGTAATTCACCCCTCCACTTT. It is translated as CASARDRGNSPLHF.

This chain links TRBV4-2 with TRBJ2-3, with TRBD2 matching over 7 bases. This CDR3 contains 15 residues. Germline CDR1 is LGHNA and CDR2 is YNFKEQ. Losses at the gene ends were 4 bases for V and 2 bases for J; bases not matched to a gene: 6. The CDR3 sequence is CASSREAGPTDTQYF. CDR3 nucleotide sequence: TGTGCCAGCAGCCGGGAAGCGGGACCCACAGATACGCAGTATTTT.

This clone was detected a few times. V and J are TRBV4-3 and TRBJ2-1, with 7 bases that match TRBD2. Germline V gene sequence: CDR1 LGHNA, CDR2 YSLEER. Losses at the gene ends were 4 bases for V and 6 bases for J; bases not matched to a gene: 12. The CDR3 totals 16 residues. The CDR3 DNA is TGCGCCAGCAGCCCCCTCCTGGGGGGGGAGGGCAATGAGCAGTTCTTC. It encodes CASSPLLGGEGNEQFF.

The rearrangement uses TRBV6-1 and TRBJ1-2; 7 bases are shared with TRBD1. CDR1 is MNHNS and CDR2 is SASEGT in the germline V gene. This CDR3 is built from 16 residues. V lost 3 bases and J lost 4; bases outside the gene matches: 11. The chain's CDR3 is CASSDPWAGGGYGYTF. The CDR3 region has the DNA TGTGCCAGCAGTGACCCCTGGGCAGGGGGAGGCTATGGCTACACCTTC.

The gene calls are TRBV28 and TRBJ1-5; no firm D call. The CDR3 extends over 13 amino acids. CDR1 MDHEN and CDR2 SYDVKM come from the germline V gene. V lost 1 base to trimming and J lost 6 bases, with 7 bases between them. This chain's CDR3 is CASSLLGSQPQHF. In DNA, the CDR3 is TGTGCCAGCAGTTTATTGGGGAGTCAGCCCCAGCATTTT.

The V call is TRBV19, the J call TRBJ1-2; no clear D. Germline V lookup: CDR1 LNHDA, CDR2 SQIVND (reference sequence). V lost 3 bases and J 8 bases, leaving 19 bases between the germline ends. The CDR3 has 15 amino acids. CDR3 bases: TGTGCCAGTAGTATTTGGAGTTCCTACGCCTCCGGCTACACCTTC. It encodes CASSIWSSYASGYTF. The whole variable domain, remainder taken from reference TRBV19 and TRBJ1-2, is DGGITQSPKYLFRKEGQNVTLSCEQNLNHDAMYWYRQDPGQGLRLIYYSQIVNDFQKGDIAEGYSVSREKKESFPLTVTSAQKNPTAFYLCASSIWSSYASGYTFGSGTRLTVV.

CDR3 sequence (DNA): TGTGCCAGCAGTGAATCGGGGTCGAGCAATCAGCCCCAGCATTTT. Residues: CASSESGSSNQPQHF. V and J are TRBV2 and TRBJ1-5; D is unclear. Germline V gene data show CDR1 as SNHLY and CDR2 as FYNNEI. CDR3 length: 15 residues. V was shortened by 2 bases and J by 1 base, with 9 bases between the two germline ends. The full variable domain, rest sourced from reference TRBV2 and TRBJ1-5, is EPEVTQTPSHQVTQMGQEVILRCVPISNHLYFYWYRQILGQKVEFLVSFYNNEISEKSEIFDDQFSVERPDGSNFTLKIRSTKLEDSAMYFCASSESGSSNQPQHFGDGTRLSIL.

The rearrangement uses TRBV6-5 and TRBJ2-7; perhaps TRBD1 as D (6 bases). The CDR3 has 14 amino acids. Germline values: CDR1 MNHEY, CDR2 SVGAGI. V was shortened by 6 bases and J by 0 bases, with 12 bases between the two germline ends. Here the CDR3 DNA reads TGTGCCAGCAGACCCGGGACACCCTCCTACGAGCAGTACTTC. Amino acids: CASRPGTPSYEQYF.

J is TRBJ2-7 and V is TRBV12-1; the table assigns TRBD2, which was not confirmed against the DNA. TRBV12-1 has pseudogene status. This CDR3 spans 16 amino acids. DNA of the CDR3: TGTGCCAGCAGCTTATTACGGGACTCCGACTCCTACGAGCAGTACTTC. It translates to CASSLLRDSDSYEQYF.

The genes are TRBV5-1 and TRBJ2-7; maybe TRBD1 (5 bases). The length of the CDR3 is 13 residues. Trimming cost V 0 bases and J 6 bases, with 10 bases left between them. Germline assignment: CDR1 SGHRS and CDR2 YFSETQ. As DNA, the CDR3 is TGCGCCAGCAGCTTGGGGCAGGGCACCGAGCAGTACTTC. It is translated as CASSLGQGTEQYF. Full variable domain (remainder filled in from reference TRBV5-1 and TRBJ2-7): KAGVTQTPRYLIKTRGQQVTLSCSPISGHRSVSWYQQTPGQGLQFLFEYFSETQRNKGNFPGRFSGRQFSNSRSEMNVSTLELGDSALYLCASSLGQGTEQYFGPGTRLTVT.

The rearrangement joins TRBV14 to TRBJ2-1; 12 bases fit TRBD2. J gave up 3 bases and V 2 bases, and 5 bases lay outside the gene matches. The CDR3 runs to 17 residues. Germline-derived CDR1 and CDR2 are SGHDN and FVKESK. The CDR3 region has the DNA TGTGCCAGCAGCCAACTAGCGGGGGGGCGTAACTACAATGAGCAGTTCTTC. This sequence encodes CASSQLAGGRNYNEQFF.